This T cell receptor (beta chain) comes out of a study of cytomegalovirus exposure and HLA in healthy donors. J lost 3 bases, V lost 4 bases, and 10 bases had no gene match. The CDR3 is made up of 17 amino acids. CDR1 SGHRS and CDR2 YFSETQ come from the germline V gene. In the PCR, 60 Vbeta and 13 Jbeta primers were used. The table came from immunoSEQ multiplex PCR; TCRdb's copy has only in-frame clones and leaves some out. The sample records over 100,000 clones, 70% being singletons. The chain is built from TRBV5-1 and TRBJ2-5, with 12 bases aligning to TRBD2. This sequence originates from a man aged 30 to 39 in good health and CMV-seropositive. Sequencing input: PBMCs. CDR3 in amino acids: CASSPMWTSGDKETQYF. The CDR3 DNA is TGCGCCAGCAGCCCTATGTGGACTAGCGGGGATAAAGAGACCCAGTACTTC.